Each of the 17 T cell receptor beta chains below was sequenced from the same sample in a study of T cell changes during pregnancy in multiple sclerosis. Some clones are missing from TCRdb's copy, which holds only in-frame ones; the method was immunoSEQ multiplex PCR. The sample lists 35,000 to 45,000 clones, more than 85% occurring once. The source material was CD4+ T cells from peripheral blood mononuclear cells, sampled in the second trimester of pregnancy. The origin of the receptors is a female donor in good health, enrolled as a control in a pregnancy study.

V usage is TRBV19 and J usage is TRBJ2-1; TRBD2 matches 13 bases. Germline V lookup: CDR1 LNHDA, CDR2 SQIVND (reference sequence). V shed 4 bases and J 6 bases; nucleotides not matched to a gene: 12. The CDR3 is 18 amino acids. The CDR3, as DNA: TGTGCCAGTAGTACACCCCAGAGGACTAGCGGGAGCCGCAATGAGCAGTTCTTC. As protein: CASSTPQRTSGSRNEQFF.

J is TRBJ2-7 and V is TRBV6-5, with 7 bases matching TRBD2. The V gene's germline CDR1 is MNHEY and CDR2 SVGAGI. V gave up 7 bases and J gave up 2 bases; unmatched junction bases: 5. This CDR3 region has 13 residues. CDR3 amino acids: CASKKREAYEQYF. The CDR3 nucleotides read TGTGCCAGCAAAAAGCGGGAAGCCTACGAGCAGTACTTC.

The chain carries TRBV19 and TRBJ2-1; D uncertain. Germline CDR1 and CDR2: LNHDA and SQIVND (reference sequence). This CDR3 is 12 amino acids long. The ends were cut back, 7 bases at V and 4 bases at J, with 8 bases in the middle. For the CDR3, the DNA is TGTGCCAGTATGGCGGCGTACAATGAGCAGTTCTTC. It encodes CASMAAYNEQFF.

V gene TRBV5-1 combines with J gene TRBJ2-7, with 7 bases lining up with TRBD1. Germline trimming cut 1 base from V and 0 bases from J; bases unmatched to any gene: 4. The CDR3 is 15 residues long. CDR1 and CDR2 (germline): SGHRS, YFSETQ. The CDR3 bases are TGCGCCAGCAGCTTGAGGGACAGAGGCTCCTACGAGCAGTACTTC. Its translation: CASSLRDRGSYEQYF.

V gene TRBV4-2 combines with J gene TRBJ1-1, with D hard to call. The germline gives CDR1 LGHNA, CDR2 YNFKEQ. This CDR3 spans 14 amino acids. Trimming took 1 base from V and 6 from J, leaving 12 bases between them. The CDR3 sequence is CASSQALIISEAFF. In nucleotides, the CDR3 is TGTGCCAGCAGCCAAGCCCTTATAATTTCTGAAGCTTTCTTT.

This chain uses TRBV4-3 with TRBJ2-2; a possible D gene is TRBD2 (6 bases). V gave up 1 base and J gave up 9 bases, with 15 bases separating them. Germline V gene data show CDR1 as LGHNA and CDR2 as YSLEER. The CDR3 contains 15 residues. CDR3 DNA: TGCGCCAGCAGCCAAGGCGATGGGGGGATTAGGGAGCTGTTTTTT. Its translation: CASSQGDGGIRELFF.

The chain carries TRBV7-2 and TRBJ1-3; D not certain. The CDR3 is made up of 14 amino acids. V shed 5 bases and J shed 2 bases, with 10 bases lying between them. In germline, CDR1 is SGHTA, CDR2 FQGNSA. CDR3 loop: CASSRGGPGNTIYF. CDR3 in DNA: TGTGCCAGCAGCCGGGGAGGCCCTGGAAACACCATATATTTT. The full variable domain, its missing parts supplied by reference TRBV7-2 and TRBJ1-3, is GAGVSQSPSNKVTEKGKDVELRCDPISGHTALYWYRQSLGQGLEFLIYFQGNSAPDKSGLPSDRFSAERTGGSVSTLTIQRTQQEDSAVYLCASSRGGPGNTIYFGEGSWLTVV.

This sequence joins TRBV5-6 and TRBJ1-2; TRBD1 agrees at 8 bases. The germline gives CDR1 SGHDT, CDR2 YYEEEE. The CDR3 consists of 14 residues. V lost 3 bases to trimming and J lost 8 bases; unmatched junction nucleotides: 9. CDR3 in amino acids: CASSWIQGVGGYTF. As DNA, the CDR3 is TGTGCCAGCAGCTGGATACAGGGGGTAGGAGGCTACACCTTC.

V gene TRBV29-1 combines with J gene TRBJ1-1; 10 bases fit TRBD1. J was trimmed by 8 bases and V by 4 bases; bases with no gene match: 10. This CDR3 has 14 residues. CDR1 and CDR2 (germline): SQVTM, ANQGSEA. CDR3 loop: CSVAPGQGRAEAFF. The DNA for the CDR3 is TGCAGCGTTGCACCGGGACAGGGGAGAGCCGAAGCTTTCTTT.

The chain combines TRBV7-3 with TRBJ2-7; 7 nucleotides agree with TRBD1. CDR1 and CDR2 from the germline V gene are SGHTA and FQGTGA. This CDR3 is 14 amino acids long. V lost 5 bases and J lost 3; bases outside the gene matches: 7. The CDR3 protein is CASSPDGDSYEQYF. The CDR3 DNA reads as TGTGCCAGCAGCCCCGACGGGGACAGCTACGAGCAGTACTTC.

The rearrangement links TRBV7-3 to TRBJ2-2; 8 nucleotides align to TRBD2. CDR3 length equals 17 residues. After removal of 5 bases from V and 6 bases from J, the junction contained 14 bases not matched to a gene. CDR1 is SGHTA, CDR2 FQGTGA, per germline. CDR3 sequence (DNA): TGTGCCAGCAGCCTCCGCGGGGGGCAGGGCATCGCCGGGGAGCTGTTTTTT. Translated, it gives CASSLRGGQGIAGELFF.

The rearrangement links TRBV28 to TRBJ1-4, with 9 bases that match TRBD1. CDR3 length: 15 amino acids. The V gene end was trimmed by 5 bases and the J gene end by 4 bases; junction bases not matched to a gene: 5. The germline CDR1 and CDR2 sequences are MDHEN and SYDVKM. Here the CDR3 reads CASSTTGGGNEKLFF. CDR3 nucleotides: TGTGCCAGCAGTACCACAGGGGGCGGTAATGAAAAACTGTTTTTT. The full variable domain, with the rest looked up from reference TRBV28 and TRBJ1-4, is DVKVTQSSRYLVKRTGEKVFLECVQDMDHENMFWYRQDPGLGLRLIYFSYDVKMKEKGDIPEGYSVSREKKERFSLILESASTNQTSMYLCASSTTGGGNEKLFFGSGTQLSVL.

The V call is TRBV7-9, the J call TRBJ1-5; D gene ambiguous. The V and J ends lost 5 bases and 0 bases respectively, with 8 bases between them. The CDR3 is 14 residues long. CDR1 is SEHNR, CDR2 FQNEAQ, per germline (reference sequence). The CDR3 sequence: CASSPGTSNQPQHF. The CDR3 nucleotides are TGTGCCAGCAGCCCGGGTACTAGCAATCAGCCCCAGCATTTT.

The rearrangement uses TRBV6-1 and TRBJ1-2; TRBD1 might be the D (6 bases). Germline CDR1 is MNHNS and CDR2 is SASEGT. This CDR3 is 16 amino acids long. V lost 3 bases and J lost 8, with 22 bases in between. The DNA for the CDR3 is TGTGCCAGCAGTGATGTCATCCTGTCAGGGGCTTGGGGCTACACCTTC. Translating gives CASSDVILSGAWGYTF.

The V gene is TRBV4-3, the J gene TRBJ2-7; D not resolved. From germline, CDR1 is LGHNA and CDR2 YSLEER. The CDR3 is 13 residues long. Deletions cut 0 bases from V and 5 bases from J, with 8 bases between. CDR3 DNA: TGCGCCAGCAGCCAAGATTTAGTCGACGAGCAGTACTTC. Amino acids: CASSQDLVDEQYF.

This clone has only one observation. This chain joins TRBV19 and TRBJ2-5, with 12 bases identical to TRBD2. CDR3 length equals 18 residues. The V gene end was trimmed by 0 bases and the J gene end by 5 bases; junction bases not matched to a gene: 10. The germline V gene encodes CDR1 LNHDA and CDR2 SQIVND (reference sequence). The chain's CDR3 is CASSIDTPTSGGLETQYF. The CDR3 DNA follows: TGTGCCAGTAGTATAGATACCCCGACTAGCGGGGGTCTGGAGACCCAGTACTTC.

DNA of the CDR3: TGTGCCAGCAGCCCCGGACTAGCAAAATCGGGGGCCTACGAGCAGTACTTC. The encoded protein is CASSPGLAKSGAYEQYF. This chain uses TRBV5-4 with TRBJ2-5; 8 bases map to TRBD2. The J call is doubtful: the DNA matches TRBJ2-7 better. The CDR3 is made up of 17 amino acids. Germline V CDR1 and CDR2: SGHNT, YYREEE (reference sequence).